These 18 T cell receptor beta chains were sequenced from one sample in a study of CD8+ T cells in alopecia areata. Treatment reported: oral pan-JAK inhibitor, 5-10 mg twice daily. Following extraction, RNA underwent reverse transcription to cDNA, which served as the sequencing template. The assay was immunoSEQ multiplex PCR, and TCRdb's table has in-frame clones only and misses some. The data contain 150,000 or so clones, about 51% of them singletons. The starting material was CD8+ T cells sorted from blood, obtained at week 4, from a patient treated with tofacitinib. The source is a human donor with alopecia areata.

This chain connects TRBV4-1 to TRBJ1-2; no firm D call. This CDR3 spans 15 amino acids. Trimming cost V 5 bases and J 5 bases, with 18 bases left between them. Germline CDR1 MGHRA, CDR2 YSYEKL. CDR3 DNA sequence: TGCGCCAGCAGCTATGGGCCAGGTGTGGAATATGGCTACACCTTC. It encodes CASSYGPGVEYGYTF.

Only a few counts were recorded for this clone. The junction shows a germline mismatch at one end, possibly a read error. The same CDR3 arises from other DNA sequences in this sample as well. V gene TRBV4-1 combines with J gene TRBJ2-5; 13 bases are a match to TRBD2. The germline V gene encodes CDR1 MGHRA and CDR2 YSYEKL. The CDR3 loop spans 16 amino acids. Here the CDR3 reads CASSQKTSGGPETQYF. In DNA, the CDR3 is TGTGCCAGCAGCCAAAAGACTAGCGGGGGGCCGGAGACCCAGTACTTC.

This clone was observed a handful of times. The chain has TRBV27 and TRBJ2-2, with D perhaps matching TRBD1 (6 bases). The germline V and J ends were trimmed by 4 bases and 7 bases, with 16 bases remaining between them. Germline CDR1 MNHEY, CDR2 SMNVEV (reference sequence). The CDR3 length is 15 residues. The CDR3 is CASSSWTDLGGELFF. The CDR3 DNA reads TGTGCCAGCAGTTCGTGGACAGACCTGGGCGGGGAGCTGTTTTTT.

The gene calls are TRBV5-6 and TRBJ2-1, with D possibly matching TRBD1 (7 bases). The CDR3 length is 16 residues. V lost 4 bases, J lost 3 bases, and 17 bases lay in between. Germline V gives CDR1 SGHDT, CDR2 YYEEEE. CDR3 nucleotide sequence: TGTGCCAGCAGCGCGGAAACAGGGGACTTCTACAATGAGCAGTTCTTC. Protein sequence: CASSAETGDFYNEQFF.

The V call is TRBV19, the J call TRBJ1-5; D remains unclear. The germline V gene encodes CDR1 LNHDA and CDR2 SQIVND (reference sequence). Trimming removed 3 bases at V and 4 bases at J, with 13 bases between. The CDR3 consists of 15 residues. The CDR3 region is CASSILRQENQPQHF. DNA of the CDR3: TGTGCCAGTAGTATCCTTAGGCAGGAGAATCAGCCCCAGCATTTT.

V gene TRBV30 combines with J gene TRBJ2-6; TRBD1 is a possible D gene (5 bases). Trimming took off 5 bases at V and 3 bases at J, with 14 bases between the two ends. This CDR3 region has 15 residues. Germline CDR1 is GTSNPN and CDR2 is SVGIG (reference sequence). CDR3 nucleotide sequence: TGTGCCTGGTCACCTGGGGCTGGTGGGGCCAACGTCCTGACTTTC. The encoded protein is CAWSPGAGGANVLTF.

The chain has TRBV21-1 and TRBJ1-3. TRBV21-1 corresponds to a pseudogene. The CDR3 runs to 14 residues. DNA for the CDR3: TGTGCCAGTCAGGGAGCTCCCTCTGGAAACACCATATATTTT. Amino acid sequence: CASQGAPSGNTIYF.

The CDR3 DNA is TGTGCCAGCAGCGACAGTACGTTGCGGAACACTGAAGCTTTCTTT. Its protein product is CASSDSTLRNTEAFF. The chain is built from TRBV13 and TRBJ1-1; D is possibly TRBD1 (5 bases). The CDR3 runs 15 residues. The V and J ends lost 5 bases and 1 base respectively, with 14 bases between them. Germline CDR1 reads PRHDT; CDR2 reads FYEKMQ (reference sequence).

The CDR3 DNA reads as TGTGCCAGCGGCCCCCGCGGGCCAAGCACAGATACGCAGTATTTT. Translating it yields CASGPRGPSTDTQYF. This chain uses TRBV7-9 with TRBJ2-3, with D possibly being TRBD2 (5 bases). Germline V gene lookup returns CDR1 SEHNR and CDR2 FQNEAQ (reference sequence). The CDR3 consists of 15 residues. V shed 8 bases and J shed 0 bases, with 15 bases lying between them.

The V and J genes are TRBV29-1 and TRBJ1-2; TRBD1 aligns across 9 bases. Looked up from germline, CDR1 is SQVTM and CDR2 is ANQGSEA. Trimming cost V 7 bases and J 3 bases; bases outside gene matches: 12. The CDR3 length is 15 residues. CDR3 DNA sequence: TGCAGCGCCCTGACCGGACAGGGGTATGACTATGGCTACACCTTC. Translated, it gives CSALTGQGYDYGYTF.

The table lists this clone with a few counts. This chain connects TRBV9 to TRBJ1-1; D is unresolved. The V gene lost 6 bases and the J gene lost 1 base, with 10 bases spanning the gap. Looked up from germline, CDR1 is SGDLS and CDR2 is YYNGEE. The CDR3 length is 13 residues. As DNA, the CDR3 is TGTGCCAGCAACCCGAGCGGGAACACTGAAGCTTTCTTT. This sequence encodes CASNPSGNTEAFF.

The chain combines TRBV9 with TRBJ1-1, with TRBD1 identical over 8 bases. The trim removed 4 bases at V and 5 bases at J, leaving 7 bases unmatched. Germline V gene sequence: CDR1 SGDLS, CDR2 YYNGEE. This CDR3 region has 14 residues. Here the CDR3 reads CASSPGGATTEAFF. The CDR3 bases are TGTGCCAGCAGCCCAGGGGGCGCGACTACTGAAGCTTTCTTT. Full variable domain (remainder filled in from reference TRBV9 and TRBJ1-1): DSGVTQTPKHLITATGQRVTLRCSPRSGDLSVYWYQQSLDQGLQFLIQYYNGEERAKGNILERFSAQQFPDLHSELNLSSLELGDSALYFCASSPGGATTEAFFGQGTRLTVV.

The rearrangement links TRBV6-5 to TRBJ2-5; D is undetermined. CDR3 length equals 11 residues. Germline CDR1 and CDR2: MNHEY and SVGAGI. Trimming shortened V by 1 base and J by 7 bases, and 4 bases separated the two germline ends. The CDR3 coding sequence is TGTGCCAGCAGTTACTGGGGGACCCAGTACTTC. This translates into CASSYWGTQYF.

In its sample, this clone was seen once. An end of the junction differs from the germline gene, which may be a read error. This chain joins TRBV7-9 and TRBJ2-1; D is uncertain. CDR1 is SEHNR, CDR2 FQNEAQ, per germline (reference sequence). The CDR3 is made up of 13 amino acids. Written as DNA, the CDR3 is TGTGCCAGCAGCATCGACTCCGACAATGAGCAGTTCTTC. Protein product: CASSIDSDNEQFF.

The chain has TRBV29-1 and TRBJ1-2; D uncertain. Trimming cost V 2 bases and J 1 base, with 17 bases left between them. The CDR3 loop spans 16 amino acids. Germline-derived CDR1 and CDR2 are SQVTM and ANQGSEA. CDR3 in DNA: TGCAGCGTTGAACCACAGAGCACCACCAATAACTATGGCTACACCTTC. Residues: CSVEPQSTTNNYGYTF.

The chain employs TRBV4-3 and TRBJ2-6; D ambiguous. The germline V gene has CDR1 LGHNA and CDR2 YSLEER. Trimming pared 4 bases from V and 0 bases from J, leaving 7 bases between. The CDR3 has 15 residues. DNA of the CDR3: TGCGCCAGCAGCCCGAGGAGCTCTGGGGCCAACGTCCTGACTTTC. Translating it yields CASSPRSSGANVLTF.

This clone was picked up a small number of times. V gene TRBV6-5 combines with J gene TRBJ2-2; D remains ambiguous. Trimming cost V 2 bases and J 1 base, with 8 bases left between them. The CDR3 is 15 amino acids. CDR1 and CDR2 from the germline V gene are MNHEY and SVGAGI. CDR3 coding DNA: TGTGCCAGCAGTTACCCGGACGGGAACACCGGGGAGCTGTTTTTT. Translation gives CASSYPDGNTGELFF.

This clone was counted a few times. The J gene is TRBJ2-7, the V gene TRBV5-1; D unresolved. Trimming stripped 2 bases from V and 2 bases from J, with 14 bases between. The germline V gene encodes CDR1 SGHRS and CDR2 YFSETQ. The CDR3 has 15 residues. CDR3: CASSLTGPPTYEQYF. DNA of the CDR3: TGCGCCAGCAGCTTAACCGGGCCACCAACCTACGAGCAGTACTTC.